The entry below describes one T cell receptor (beta chain). No antigen is known for it. This entry comes from a study of naive and memory T cell subsets. Whole-study findings and limits: Far more TCRs reportedly came from tuberculin skin test site biopsies. More TCRs at tuberculin sites were read as hypersensitivity T cell infiltration. The RNA method is potentially sensitive to activation and differentiation changes.

The SP2 primer and nested alpha and beta constant region primers amplified ligated cDNA in four rounds. MiXCR, applied by TCRdb to the UMI-ligation and nested PCR reads, yields one record per CDR3 protein. The sample includes 40,000 or so distinct CDR3 sequences, roughly 9.6% of them seen just once. The treatment: skin biopsy from PPD injection site in Mantoux-positive individual. A UMI-containing oligonucleotide was joined by 3' ligation to the TCR cDNA template. Tuberculin skin test biopsies were taken where PPD was injected in Mantoux-positive people. V lost 5 bases and J 5 bases, leaving 19 bases between the germline ends. The CDR3 is made up of 15 amino acids. Germline V gene sequence: CDR1 DFQATT, CDR2 SNEGSKA (reference sequence).

The sequence was obtained from an adult in good health. The chain has TRBV20-1 and TRBJ1-5; tentatively, D is TRBD1 (6 bases). The specimen comprised skin, sampled from a tuberculin skin test site. The CDR3 sequence: CSAHTRGGRDQPQHF. CDR3 nucleotide sequence: TGCAGTGCTCATACAAGGGGGGGCCGGGATCAGCCCCAGCATTTT.